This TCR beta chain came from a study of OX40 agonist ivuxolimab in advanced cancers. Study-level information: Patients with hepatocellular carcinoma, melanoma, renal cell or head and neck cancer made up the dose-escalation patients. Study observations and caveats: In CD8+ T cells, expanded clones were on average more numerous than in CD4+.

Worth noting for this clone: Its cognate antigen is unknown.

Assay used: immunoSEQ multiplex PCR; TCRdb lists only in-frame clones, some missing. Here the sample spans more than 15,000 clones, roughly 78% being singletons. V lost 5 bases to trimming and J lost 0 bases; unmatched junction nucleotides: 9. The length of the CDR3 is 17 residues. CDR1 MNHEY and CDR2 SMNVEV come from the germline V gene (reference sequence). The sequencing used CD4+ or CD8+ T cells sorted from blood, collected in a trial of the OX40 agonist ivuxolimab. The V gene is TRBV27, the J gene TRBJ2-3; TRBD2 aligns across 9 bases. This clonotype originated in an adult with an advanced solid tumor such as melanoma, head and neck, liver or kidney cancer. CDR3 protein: CASSPHLAGVSTDTQYF. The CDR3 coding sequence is TGTGCCAGCAGTCCCCACTTAGCGGGGGTAAGCACAGATACGCAGTATTTT.